This T cell receptor beta chain was recorded in a study of low-dose radiotherapy and immunotherapy resistance in tumors. Overall study context: Members of Cohort 1 were treated with 0.5 Gy per fraction every 2 weeks. The prescribed total PTV dose was 6.5 Gy. Intravenous cyclophosphamide 200 mg/m2 was given every two weeks, one day before radiation and immunotherapy.

Both TCRalpha and TCRbeta chains were reverse transcribed with V-gene-specific primers. The TCRs were subjected to amplification over about 20 PCR cycles employing a constant-region primer in conjunction with a V-primer adapter. MiXCR, run by TCRdb on the reads, gives a single entry per CDR3 protein. The sample holds 70,000 to 95,000 distinct CDR3 sequences, over 15% seen once. V was pared by 5 bases and J by 7 bases, with 20 bases between. The CDR3 spans 15 residues. Per germline, CDR1 SGHAT and CDR2 FQNNGV. The time point here: before trial treatment. Donors were treated with nivolumab, ipilimumab, aspirin, and low-dose cyclophosphamide and radiotherapy. In the case of this clonotype: Being one base from a much bigger clone, this may be a read error.

Specimen: PBMCs, collected before treatment. The chain links TRBV11-2 to TRBJ2-5, with a tentative D call TRBD1 (5 bases). This receptor was identified in a male donor with prostate cancer. The CDR3 here is CASSRAWLPQGTQYF. The CDR3 DNA sequence: TGTGCCAGCAGCCGAGCCTGGCTACCCCAGGGGACCCAGTACTTC. The full variable domain, with the rest looked up from reference TRBV11-2 and TRBJ2-5, is EAGVAQSPRYKIIEKRQSVAFWCNPISGHATLYWYQQILGQGPKLLIQFQNNGVVDDSQLPKDRFSAERLKGVDSTLKIQPAKLEDSAVYLCASSRAWLPQGTQYFGPGTRLLVL.